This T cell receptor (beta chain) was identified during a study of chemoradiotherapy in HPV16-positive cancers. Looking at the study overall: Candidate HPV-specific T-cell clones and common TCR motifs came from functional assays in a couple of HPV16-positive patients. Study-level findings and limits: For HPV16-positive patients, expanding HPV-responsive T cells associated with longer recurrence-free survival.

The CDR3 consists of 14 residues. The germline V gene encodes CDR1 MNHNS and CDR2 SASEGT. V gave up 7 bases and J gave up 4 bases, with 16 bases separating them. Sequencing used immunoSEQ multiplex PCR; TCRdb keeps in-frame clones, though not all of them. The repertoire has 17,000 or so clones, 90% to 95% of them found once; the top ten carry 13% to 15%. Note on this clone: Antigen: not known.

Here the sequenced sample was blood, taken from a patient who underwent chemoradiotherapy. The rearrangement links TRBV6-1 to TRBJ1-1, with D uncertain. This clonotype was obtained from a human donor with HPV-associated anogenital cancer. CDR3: CASTGVTSTTEAFF. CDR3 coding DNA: TGTGCCAGCACAGGTGTGACAAGTACCACTGAAGCTTTCTTT.